The rows below give T cell receptor beta chains drawn from one sample of a study of cytomegalovirus exposure and HLA in healthy donors. The data were produced by immunoSEQ multiplex PCR, yet TCRdb's version contains in-frame clones alone and is incomplete. This table holds 120,000 or so clones, approximately 82% found once. The sample was PBMCs. Receptors originate from a man aged 18 to 30 in good health and CMV-seropositive. Each CDR3 is given with its conserved first and last residue. D genes are given only for firm matches. Not all rows give a size; the values are once, few, many and, for expanded clones, a class.

CAIRGTGQGAQFGELFF | TGTGCCATCCGTGGGACGGGACAGGGGGCGCAATTCGGGGAGCTGTTTTTT | TRBJ2-2 | TRBV2 | . | TRBD1
CASSEGPGVGLTF | TGTGCCAGCAGTGAAGGACCGGGGGTCGGTCTGACTTTC | TRBJ2-6 | TRBV6-1 | . | .
CASSLEYPGFGGYTF | TGCGCCAGCAGCTTGGAATACCCAGGGTTCGGTGGCTACACCTTC | TRBJ1-2 | TRBV5-1 | . | .
CASSGGGSYAGELFF | TGTGCCAGCAGTGGGGGGGGAAGCTACGCCGGGGAGCTGTTTTTT | TRBJ2-2 | TRBV2 | . | TRBD2
CASGGGTGGNSPLHF | TGTGCCAGCGGTGGGGGGACAGGGGGAAATTCACCCCTCCACTTT | TRBJ1-6 | TRBV6-6 | . | TRBD1
CASRPGLGYNEQFF | TGTGCCAGCAGGCCGGGACTGGGGTACAATGAGCAGTTCTTC | TRBJ2-1 | TRBV5-6 | once | .
CASSYIQGNNYGYTF | TGTGCCAGCAGTTACATCCAGGGAAATAACTATGGCTACACCTTC | TRBJ1-2 | TRBV6-5 | . | .
CASTSGLGVGYTF | TGCGCCAGCACCTCGGGACTTGGGGTAGGCTACACCTTC | TRBJ1-2 | TRBV10-2 | . | .
CASSSGTGGGTEAFF | TGTGCCAGCAGTTCCGGGACAGGGGGCGGCACTGAAGCTTTCTTT | TRBJ1-1 | TRBV27 | once | TRBD1
CASALAGATDTQYF | TGCGCCAGCGCCCTAGCGGGGGCCACAGATACGCAGTATTTT | TRBJ2-3 | TRBV5-1 | . | TRBD2
CASGLALRGGSDEQFF | TGTGCTAGTGGTTTGGCCCTTAGAGGGGGCAGCGATGAGCAGTTCTTC | TRBJ2-1 | TRBV12-5 | . | TRBD1
CASSESRSGGYNEQFF | TGCGCCAGCAGTGAGTCGAGGTCGGGGGGCTACAATGAGCAGTTCTTC | TRBJ2-1 | TRBV10-2 | . | TRBD2
CASSTTSGDTYEQYF | TGTGCCAGCAGCACGACTAGCGGGGATACATACGAGCAGTACTTC | TRBJ2-7 | TRBV7-9 | . | TRBD2
CASSFGRGEQYF | TGTGCCAGCAGCTTTGGGAGGGGCGAGCAGTACTTC | TRBJ2-7 | TRBV13 | . | TRBD2
CASSYRQGGNEKLFF | TGTGCCAGCTCCTATCGACAGGGAGGCAATGAAAAACTGTTTTTT | TRBJ1-4 | TRBV9 | once | TRBD1
CASSLNPPGVWETQYF | TGTGCCAGCAGCTTAAACCCCCCCGGGGTGTGGGAGACCCAGTACTTC | TRBJ2-5 | TRBV7-8 | . | .
CASTAGPDSPLHF | TGTGCCAGCACCGCAGGCCCTGATTCACCCCTCCACTTT | TRBJ1-6 | TRBV6-5 | . | .
CAISDRTTGIRTDTQYF | TGTGCCATCAGTGATCGCACCACAGGGATACGCACAGATACGCAGTATTTT | TRBJ2-3 | TRBV10-3 | . | .
CASSIDLTSTDTQYF | TGTGCCAGTAGTATAGATTTGACTAGCACAGATACGCAGTATTTT | TRBJ2-3 | TRBV19 | . | .
CASIPAGMSTDTQYF | TGTGCCAGTATCCCCGCGGGGATGAGCACAGATACGCAGTATTTT | TRBJ2-3 | TRBV19 | . | .
CASRNTGQSLTGTEAFF | TGTGCCAGCAGGAATACTGGCCAAAGCCTAACAGGCACTGAAGCTTTCTTT | TRBJ1-1 | TRBV27 | . | .
CASSFSGGADYEQYF | TGTGCCAGCAGTTTCAGCGGGGGGGCCGACTACGAGCAGTACTTC | TRBJ2-7 | TRBV27 | . | TRBD2
CAMGTSESYEQYF | TGTGCCATGGGGACTAGCGAGTCCTACGAGCAGTACTTC | TRBJ2-7 | TRBV10-3 | . | TRBD2
CASSLFRDYTDTQYF | TGTGCCAGCAGCTTATTCCGGGACTACACAGATACGCAGTATTTT | TRBJ2-3 | TRBV7-2 | . | TRBD2
CASRPRDRDNEQFF | TGTGCCAGCAGGCCTAGGGACAGGGACAATGAGCAGTTCTTC | TRBJ2-1 | TRBV21-1 | . | .
CASSRSPLHF | TGTGCCAGCAGTCGCTCACCCCTACACTTT | TRBJ1-6 | TRBV27 | . | .
CASSPSPSVGTQYF | TGTGCCAGCTCACCCTCACCTAGCGTGGGGACCCAGTACTTC | TRBJ2-5 | TRBV18 | . | .
CASSPTGLANTGELFF | TGCGCCAGCAGCCCAACGGGACTAGCGAACACCGGGGAGCTGTTTTTT | TRBJ2-2 | TRBV5-1 | . | TRBD2
CASSSGGFSTEAFF | TGTGCCAGCAGCTCAGGGGGCTTTAGCACTGAAGCTTTCTTT | TRBJ1-1 | TRBV7-2 | . | TRBD1
CASSFRQGYDQPQHF | TGTGCCAGCAGCTTCCGACAGGGATATGATCAGCCCCAGCATTTT | TRBJ1-5 | TRBV5-4 | . | TRBD1
CASSPLGQGGNQPQHF | TGTGCCAGCAGCCCCCTCGGACAGGGGGGAAATCAGCCCCAGCATTTT | TRBJ1-5 | TRBV5-8 | . | TRBD1
CASSLAGGSTDTQYF | TGTGCCAGCAGCCTAGCGGGGGGGAGCACAGATACGCAGTATTTT | TRBJ2-3 | TRBV7-3 | once | TRBD2
CASSPLGSGDTGELFF | TGCGCCAGCAGCCCCCTCGGGAGCGGGGACACCGGGGAGCTGTTTTTT | TRBJ2-2 | TRBV5-1 | . | TRBD2
CASSPSGGVETQYF | TGTGCCAGCAGCCCCAGCGGGGGGGTTGAGACCCAGTACTTC | TRBJ2-5 | TRBV9 | . | TRBD2
CAGKQNTYNSPLHF | TGTGCCGGCAAACAGAACACCTATAATTCACCCCTCCACTTT | TRBJ1-6 | TRBV2 | . | .
CSVDLPRGGYTF | TGCAGCGTTGACCTCCCCAGGGGTGGCTACACCTTC | TRBJ1-2 | TRBV29-1 | few | .
CASSFLGQGGLWGYTF | TGTGCCAGCAGTTTTTTAGGCCAGGGGGGTTTATGGGGCTACACCTTC | TRBJ1-2 | TRBV27 | . | TRBD1
CASSLEASGGPTDTQYF | TGCGCCAGCAGCTTGGAGGCTAGCGGGGGCCCCACAGATACGCAGTATTTT | TRBJ2-3 | TRBV5-1 | . | TRBD2
CASSPQGAAGANVLTF | TGTGCCAGCAGCCCACAGGGAGCGGCTGGGGCCAACGTCCTGACTTTC | TRBJ2-6 | TRBV5-6 | . | .
CAGNFGTPYNEQFF | TGTGCCGGCAACTTCGGGACTCCATACAATGAGCAGTTCTTC | TRBJ2-1 | TRBV6-1 | . | .
CASSLAGGFAYEQYF | TGTGCCAGCAGCTTAGCTGGCGGGTTCGCCTACGAGCAGTACTTC | TRBJ2-7 | TRBV11-2 | . | .
CASSPGSTGQTTYEQYF | TGCGCCAGCAGCCCAGGGTCTACTGGACAGACGACCTACGAGCAGTACTTC | TRBJ2-7 | TRBV5-1 | . | .